This section outlines one TCR beta chain sequence together with its context. Profiling relied on immunoSEQ multiplex PCR, and the TCRdb table lists in-frame clones only, not all of them. The table shows under 150,000 clones, with 89% occurring only once. The length of the CDR3 is 14 residues. V dropped 7 bases and J dropped 5 bases, with 14 bases sitting between them. Per the germline V gene, CDR1 is MNHEY and CDR2 is SVGAGI. This record comes from a study of control samples from healthy donors and cancer patients. This sequence was found in a man between 45 and 60 years old with head and neck cancer. The sequencing sample was made of PBMCs. This rearrangement joins TRBV6-5 to TRBJ2-2; D remains unclear. CDR3 bases: TGTGCCAGCACCCTGCCCTTGGGTACCGGGGAGCTGTTTTTT. This gives the protein CASTLPLGTGELFF.